Detailed here is one T cell receptor beta chain. Its specific antigen is unknown. It has no much larger one-base neighbor in the sample; base qualities were not kept. The immunoSEQ platform was used to sequence the TCRbeta chains. The original pipeline was this. Pooled conventional T cell repertoires yielded approximately 1.2x10^5 distinct in-frame TCRbeta sequences from patients and around 140,000 from healthy donors. Public Treg TCRbeta sequences were defined as those shared by two or more individuals and were then searched for in Tconv repertoires. Differences between groups were assessed using Mann-Whitney U tests with Bonferroni-Dunn correction in GraphPad Prism 7.03. The clones in this table, taken by TCRdb from immuneACCESS, are in-frame only. Not every clone is retained; where verified, under half of the shortfall comes from an unresolved V gene, and the cause of the rest is unknown. D and trimming come from the DNA, and the V and J calls and clone size come from that table. The sample profile shows under 25,000 clones; 97% of them were found once. Clones ranked in the top ten supply around 0.3% of the sample.

The entry originates in a study of B cell selection in AIRE deficiency (dated by TCRdb to the late 2010s). In terms of the full investigation: Researchers compared TCRbeta repertoires of sorted blood CD4+ conventional T cells and regulatory T cells in AIRE-deficient patients with those in healthy controls. The TCR-sequenced cohort comprised about 5 AIRE-deficient APECED patients and about 5 healthy control donors.

Study-level results and caveats: In AIRE-deficient patients, Tconv and Treg cells had TCRBV gene usage, CDR3 length and TCR diversity comparable to those in healthy donors. Roughly a third of the Treg TCRbeta sequences shared among healthy donors were found in patient Tconv cells, which suggests that Treg-biased clones were diverted into the Tconv compartment. Of some 3,300 shared Treg TCRbeta sequences, around 31% were shared only among healthy donors and 9.3% only among patients, suggesting less efficient Treg selection without AIRE. CDR3s were shorter in shared Treg sequences, reflecting a bias toward rearrangements that have few non-templated nucleotide insertions. Only TCRbeta chains were sequenced; approximately 35% of shared healthy-donor Treg sequences also occurred in healthy Tconv, possibly because of differing TCRalpha chains.

V gives up 8 bases and J gives up 4 bases, and the segment between their germline ends measures 11 bases. The germline V gene supplies CDR1 MNHEY and CDR2 SVGAGI. The CDR3 spans 12 residues, from the cysteine through the phenylalanine. The only DNA kept is the CDR3, 36 bases in frame from the first base. Conventional CD4 T cells were sorted as CD4+CD127+ cells. APECED syndrome was present in the AIRE-deficient patients. Sorting of Tconv and Treg cells intended for TCRbeta sequencing was performed on a FACSAria flow cytometer. Sorted cells were collected into 5-ml round-bottom polystyrene tubes, and dry cell pellets were frozen at -80°C before sequencing.

The sequence joins TRBV6-5 to TRBJ2-5; a weak D assignment points to TRBD2 (6 bases agree). Sequencing used conventional CD4+ T cells sorted from PBMCs. The receptor comes from a human donor with AIRE deficiency. The nucleotides are TGTGCCAGCCGGGGGTCAGGAGAGACCCAGTACTTC. It specifies CASRGSGETQYF.